The entry below describes one TCR beta chain. The sample originates from a study of blood T cell repertoires in COVID-19. Study overall: Researchers got acute and convalescent COVID-19 samples from the United States, Italy and Spain. Sample material is recorded as cDNA or gDNA derived from T cells, B-cell-depleted T cells, or PBMCs.

Original handling: From reference gene primer amplification, estimates of nucleated cell counts were derived. Generated by immunoSEQ multiplex PCR, the TCRdb table keeps only in-frame clones and is missing some. V and J calls and clone size are those listed in that table; D and trimming were worked out from the DNA. The sample carries approximately 100,000 clones, 75% to 90% recorded once. V shed 5 bases, J shed 8 bases, and the junction held 7 bases outside the gene matches. The CDR3 sequence is 13 residues long. Germline V gene sequence: CDR1 MDHEN, CDR2 SYDVKM. The origin of this receptor is an elderly man with acute or convalescent COVID-19. The chain joins TRBV28 to TRBJ1-2; 8 nucleotides match TRBD1. Specimen: peripheral blood. CDR3 protein: CASSTQGARGYTF. CDR3 sequence (DNA): TGTGCCAGCAGTACTCAGGGGGCGAGAGGCTACACCTTC.